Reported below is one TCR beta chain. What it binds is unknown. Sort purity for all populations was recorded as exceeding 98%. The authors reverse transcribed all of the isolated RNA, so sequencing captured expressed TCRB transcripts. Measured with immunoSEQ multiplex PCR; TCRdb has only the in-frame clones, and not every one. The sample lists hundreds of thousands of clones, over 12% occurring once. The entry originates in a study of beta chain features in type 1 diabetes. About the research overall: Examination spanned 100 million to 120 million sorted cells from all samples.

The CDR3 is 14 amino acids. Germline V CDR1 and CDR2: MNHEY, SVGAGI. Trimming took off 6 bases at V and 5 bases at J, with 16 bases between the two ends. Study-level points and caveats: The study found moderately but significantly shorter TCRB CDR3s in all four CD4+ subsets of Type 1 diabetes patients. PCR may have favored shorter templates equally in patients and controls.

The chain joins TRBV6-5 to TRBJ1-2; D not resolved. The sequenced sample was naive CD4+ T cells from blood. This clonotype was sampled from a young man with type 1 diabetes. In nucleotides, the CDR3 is TGTGCCAGCAGCTATCGGCCCCTAGGGTATGGCTACACCTTC. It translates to CASSYRPLGYGYTF.